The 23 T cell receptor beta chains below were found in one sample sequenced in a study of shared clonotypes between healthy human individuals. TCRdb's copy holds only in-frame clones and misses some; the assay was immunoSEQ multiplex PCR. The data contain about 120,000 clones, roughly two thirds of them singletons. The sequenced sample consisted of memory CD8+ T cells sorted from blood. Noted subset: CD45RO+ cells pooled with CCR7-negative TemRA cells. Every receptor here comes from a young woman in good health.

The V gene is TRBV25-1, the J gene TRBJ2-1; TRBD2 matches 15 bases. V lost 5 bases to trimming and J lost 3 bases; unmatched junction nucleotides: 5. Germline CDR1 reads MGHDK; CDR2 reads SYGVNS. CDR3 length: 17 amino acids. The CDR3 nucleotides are TGTGCCAGCAGTCCGGGACTAGCGGGAGGTCTCTACAATGAGCAGTTCTTC. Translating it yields CASSPGLAGGLYNEQFF. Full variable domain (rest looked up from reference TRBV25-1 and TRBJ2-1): EADIYQTPRYLVIGTGKKITLECSQTMGHDKMYWYQQDPGMELHLIHYSYGVNSTEKGDLSSESTVSRIRTEHFPLTLESARPSHTSQYLCASSPGLAGGLYNEQFFGPGTRLTVL.

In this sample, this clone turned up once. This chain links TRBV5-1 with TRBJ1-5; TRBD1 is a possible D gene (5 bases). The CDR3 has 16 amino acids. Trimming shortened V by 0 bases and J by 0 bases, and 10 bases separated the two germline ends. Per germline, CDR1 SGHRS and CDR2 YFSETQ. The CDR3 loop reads CASSLGWGGSNQPQHF. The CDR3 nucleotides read TGCGCCAGCAGCTTGGGCTGGGGGGGTAGCAATCAGCCCCAGCATTTT.

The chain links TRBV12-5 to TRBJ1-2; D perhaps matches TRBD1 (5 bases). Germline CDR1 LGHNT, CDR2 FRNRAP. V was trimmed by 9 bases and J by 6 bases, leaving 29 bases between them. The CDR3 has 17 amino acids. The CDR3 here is CASSTLGTRKVVDGYTF. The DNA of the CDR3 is TGTGCTAGCTCGACCTTAGGGACTCGTAAGGTTGTGGATGGCTACACCTTC.

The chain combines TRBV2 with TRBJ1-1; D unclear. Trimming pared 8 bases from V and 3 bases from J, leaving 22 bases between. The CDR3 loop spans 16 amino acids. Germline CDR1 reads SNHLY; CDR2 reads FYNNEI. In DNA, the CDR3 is TGTGCCAGCGTACGTTTGAGGGCTTTAACTCACACTGAAGCTTTCTTT. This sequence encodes CASVRLRALTHTEAFF.

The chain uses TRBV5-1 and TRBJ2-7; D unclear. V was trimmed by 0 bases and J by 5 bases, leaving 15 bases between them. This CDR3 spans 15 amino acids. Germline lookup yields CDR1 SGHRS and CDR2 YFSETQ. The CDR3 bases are TGCGCCAGCAGCTTGGAAGAAGACTTTAGCAACGAGCAGTACTTC. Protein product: CASSLEEDFSNEQYF.

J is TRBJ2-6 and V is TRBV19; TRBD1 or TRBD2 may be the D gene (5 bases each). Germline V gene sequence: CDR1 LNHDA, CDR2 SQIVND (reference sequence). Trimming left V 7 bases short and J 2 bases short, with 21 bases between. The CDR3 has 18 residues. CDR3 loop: CASTFARGSSAGANVLTF. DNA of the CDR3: TGTGCCAGTACCTTCGCCCGGGGCTCCTCGGCTGGGGCCAACGTCCTGACTTTC.

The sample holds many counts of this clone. CDR3 in amino acids: CASSYSKPSGRIYNEQFF. Written as DNA, the CDR3 is TGTGCCAGCAGTTACTCGAAACCCAGCGGGAGAATCTACAATGAGCAGTTCTTC. The genes are TRBV6-7 and TRBJ2-1; 8 bases fit TRBD2. TRBV6-7 is placed among ORFs of uncertain function. Trimming cost V 0 bases and J 3 bases; bases outside gene matches: 10. CDR3 length: 18 amino acids.

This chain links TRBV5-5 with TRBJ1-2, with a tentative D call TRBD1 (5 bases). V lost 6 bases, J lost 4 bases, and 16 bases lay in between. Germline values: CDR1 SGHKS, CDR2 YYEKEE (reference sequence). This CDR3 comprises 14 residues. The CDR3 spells CASIPARAFYGYTF. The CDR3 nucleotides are TGTGCCAGCATCCCGGCCAGGGCCTTCTATGGCTACACCTTC.

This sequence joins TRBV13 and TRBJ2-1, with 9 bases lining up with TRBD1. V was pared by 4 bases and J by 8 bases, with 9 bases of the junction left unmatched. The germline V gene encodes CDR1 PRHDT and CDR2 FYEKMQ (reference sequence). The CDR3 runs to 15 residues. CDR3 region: CASSSPGTGMDEQFF. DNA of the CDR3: TGTGCCAGCAGCTCCCCCGGGACAGGGATGGATGAGCAGTTCTTC.

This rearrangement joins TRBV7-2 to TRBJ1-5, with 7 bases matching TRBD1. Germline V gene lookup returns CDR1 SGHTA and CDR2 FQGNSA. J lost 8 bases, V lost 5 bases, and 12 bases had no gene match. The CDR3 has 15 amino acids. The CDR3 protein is CASSAFDREGKPQHF. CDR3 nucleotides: TGTGCCAGCAGCGCGTTCGACAGGGAGGGCAAGCCCCAGCATTTT. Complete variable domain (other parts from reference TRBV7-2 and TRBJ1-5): GAGVSQSPSNKVTEKGKDVELRCDPISGHTALYWYRQSLGQGLEFLIYFQGNSAPDKSGLPSDRFSAERTGGSVSTLTIQRTQQEDSAVYLCASSAFDREGKPQHFGDGTRLSIL.

Here the CDR3 reads CASSVGKMNTEAFF. The CDR3 coding sequence is TGTGCCAGCAGCGTAGGTAAAATGAACACTGAAGCTTTCTTT. The J gene is TRBJ1-1, the V gene TRBV9, with unresolved D. The CDR3 length is 14 residues. Germline loops: CDR1 SGDLS, CDR2 YYNGEE. Trimming cost V 0 bases and J 0 bases, with 6 bases left between them.

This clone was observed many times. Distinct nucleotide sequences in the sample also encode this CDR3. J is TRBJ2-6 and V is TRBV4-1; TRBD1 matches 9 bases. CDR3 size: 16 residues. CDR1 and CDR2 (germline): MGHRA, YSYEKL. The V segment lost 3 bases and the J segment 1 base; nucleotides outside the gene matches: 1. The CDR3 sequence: CASSQDRGSGANVLTF. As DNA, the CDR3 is TGCGCCAGCAGCCAGGACAGGGGTTCTGGGGCCAACGTCCTGACTTTC.

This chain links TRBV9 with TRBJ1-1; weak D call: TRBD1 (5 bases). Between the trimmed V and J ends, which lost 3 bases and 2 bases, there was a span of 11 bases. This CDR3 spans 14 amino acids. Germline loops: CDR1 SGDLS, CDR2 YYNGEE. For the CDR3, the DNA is TGTGCCAGCAGCGGCCCCAGGGACAACACTGAAGCTTTCTTT. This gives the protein CASSGPRDNTEAFF.

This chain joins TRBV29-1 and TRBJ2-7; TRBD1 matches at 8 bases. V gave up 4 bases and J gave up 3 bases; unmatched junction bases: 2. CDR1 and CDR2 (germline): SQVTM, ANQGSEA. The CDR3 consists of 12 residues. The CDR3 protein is CSVAQGVYEQYF. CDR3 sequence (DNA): TGCAGCGTTGCACAGGGGGTCTACGAGCAGTACTTC.

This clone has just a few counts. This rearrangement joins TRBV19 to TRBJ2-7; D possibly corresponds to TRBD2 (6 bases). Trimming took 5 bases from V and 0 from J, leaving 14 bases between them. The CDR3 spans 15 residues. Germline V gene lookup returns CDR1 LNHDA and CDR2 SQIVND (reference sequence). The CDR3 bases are TGTGCCAGTAGTTGGGGTGCGGGAAGCTCCTACGAGCAGTACTTC. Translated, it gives CASSWGAGSSYEQYF. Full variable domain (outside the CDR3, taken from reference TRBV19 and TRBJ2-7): DGGITQSPKYLFRKEGQNVTLSCEQNLNHDAMYWYRQDPGQGLRLIYYSQIVNDFQKGDIAEGYSVSREKKESFPLTVTSAQKNPTAFYLCASSWGAGSSYEQYFGPGTRLTVT.

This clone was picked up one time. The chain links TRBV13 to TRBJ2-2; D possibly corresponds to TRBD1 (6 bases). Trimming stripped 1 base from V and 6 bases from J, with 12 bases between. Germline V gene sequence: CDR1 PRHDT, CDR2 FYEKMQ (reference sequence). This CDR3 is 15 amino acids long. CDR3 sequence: CASSLVSRGPGELFF. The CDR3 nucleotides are TGTGCCAGCAGCTTAGTTTCCAGGGGTCCCGGGGAGCTGTTTTTT.

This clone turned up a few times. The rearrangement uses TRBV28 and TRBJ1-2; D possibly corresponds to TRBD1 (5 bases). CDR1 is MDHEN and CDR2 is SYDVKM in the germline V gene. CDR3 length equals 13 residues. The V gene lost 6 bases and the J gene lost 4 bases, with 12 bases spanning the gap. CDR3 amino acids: CASSSGSFYGYTF. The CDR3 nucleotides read TGTGCCAGCAGCTCAGGGTCCTTCTATGGCTACACCTTC.

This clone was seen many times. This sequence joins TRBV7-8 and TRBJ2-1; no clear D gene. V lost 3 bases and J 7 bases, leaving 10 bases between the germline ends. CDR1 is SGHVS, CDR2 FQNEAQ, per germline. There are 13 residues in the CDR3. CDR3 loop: CASSFVPGNEQFF. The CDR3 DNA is TGTGCCAGCAGCTTCGTTCCAGGAAATGAGCAGTTCTTC.

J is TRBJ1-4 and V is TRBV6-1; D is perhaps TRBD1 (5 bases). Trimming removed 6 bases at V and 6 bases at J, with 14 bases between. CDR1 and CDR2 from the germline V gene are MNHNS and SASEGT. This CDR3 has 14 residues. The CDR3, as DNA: TGTGCCAGCAGGTCGGAGGGGATGGATGAAAAACTGTTTTTT. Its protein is CASRSEGMDEKLFF.

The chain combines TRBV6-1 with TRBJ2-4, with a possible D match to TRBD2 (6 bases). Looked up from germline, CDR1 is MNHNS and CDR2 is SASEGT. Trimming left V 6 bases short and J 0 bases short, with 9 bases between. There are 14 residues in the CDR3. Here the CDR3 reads CASRGEVAKNIQYF. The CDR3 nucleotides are TGTGCCAGCAGGGGGGAGGTAGCCAAAAACATTCAGTACTTC.

The CDR3 DNA reads as TGTGCCAGCAGCCAAGACCCTAGCGGGAGTGGGGATGAGCAGTTCTTC. Residues: CASSQDPSGSGDEQFF. The chain links TRBV14 to TRBJ2-1; 10 positions agree with TRBD2. Per germline, CDR1 SGHDN and CDR2 FVKESK. This CDR3 contains 16 residues. Trimming took 0 bases from V and 8 from J; bases not matched to a gene: 7.

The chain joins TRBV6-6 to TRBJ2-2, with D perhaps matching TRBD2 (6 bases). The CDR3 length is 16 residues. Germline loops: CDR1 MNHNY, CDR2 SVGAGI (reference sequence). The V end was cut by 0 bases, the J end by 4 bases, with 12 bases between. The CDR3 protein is CASSYSKGGPTGELFF. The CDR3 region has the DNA TGTGCCAGCAGTTACTCGAAGGGAGGCCCCACCGGGGAGCTGTTTTTT.

CDR3 loop: CASSILAGDETQYF. For the CDR3, the DNA is TGTGCCAGCAGTATACTAGCGGGAGACGAGACCCAGTACTTC. V is TRBV27 and J is TRBJ2-5; 11 bases fit TRBD2. There are 14 residues in the CDR3. Germline V gives CDR1 MNHEY, CDR2 SMNVEV (reference sequence). V gave up 5 bases and J gave up 5 bases; unmatched junction bases: 4.